This TCR beta chain was documented in a study of shared clonotypes between healthy human individuals. In the original workflow: Junction-only sequences produced by ImmunoSEQ had no quality scores, so filtering differed. Generated by immunoSEQ multiplex PCR, the TCRdb table keeps only in-frame clones and is missing some. D and trimming were read from the DNA, whereas the V and J calls and clone size are those reported in that table. The sample includes around 980,000 clones, approximately 80% of them seen just once. The authors divided CD4+ cells into CD45RA+ naive and CD45RA-negative memory subsets. The CDR3 is 15 amino acids. Germline V gene lookup returns CDR1 SGHRS and CDR2 YFSETQ. V lost 1 base and J lost 5; bases outside the gene matches: 4.

The chain couples TRBV5-1 to TRBJ2-4; 9 bases line up with TRBD2. Sequencing used memory CD4+ T cells from PBMCs. The subset here: CD45RA-negative fraction. This TCR was recovered from a man aged 18 to 30 in good health. Some clones in this sample may be carry-over from other donors' samples. In nucleotides, the CDR3 is TGCGCCAGCAGCTTGTCGGTAGCGGGAGAAAACATTCAGTACTTC. Its translation is CASSLSVAGENIQYF.